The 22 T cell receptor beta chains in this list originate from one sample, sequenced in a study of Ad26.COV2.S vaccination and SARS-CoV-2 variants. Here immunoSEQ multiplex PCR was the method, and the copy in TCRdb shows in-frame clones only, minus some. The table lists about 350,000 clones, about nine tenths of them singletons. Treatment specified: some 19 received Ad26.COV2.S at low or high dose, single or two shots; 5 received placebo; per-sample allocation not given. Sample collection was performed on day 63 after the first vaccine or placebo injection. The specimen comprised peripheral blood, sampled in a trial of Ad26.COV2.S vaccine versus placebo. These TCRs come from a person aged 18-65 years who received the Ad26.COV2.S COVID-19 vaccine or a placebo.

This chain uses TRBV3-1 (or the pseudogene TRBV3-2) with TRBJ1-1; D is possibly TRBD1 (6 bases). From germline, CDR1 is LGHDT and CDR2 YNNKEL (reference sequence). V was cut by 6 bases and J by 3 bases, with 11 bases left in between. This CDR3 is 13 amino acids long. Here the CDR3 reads CASRHRVDTEAFF. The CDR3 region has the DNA TGTGCCAGCAGACACAGGGTCGACACTGAAGCTTTCTTT.

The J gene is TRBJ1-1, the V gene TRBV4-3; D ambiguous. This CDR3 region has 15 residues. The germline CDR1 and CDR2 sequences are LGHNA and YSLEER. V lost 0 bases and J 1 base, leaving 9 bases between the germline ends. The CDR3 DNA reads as TGCGCCAGCAGCCAAGAGTCGGAAGGGAACACTGAAGCTTTCTTT. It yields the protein CASSQESEGNTEAFF.

The CDR3 nucleotides are TGTGCCAGCAGCGGCAATTTATACGAGCAGTACTTC. Its protein is CASSGNLYEQYF. This chain connects TRBV5-5 to TRBJ2-7; D call uncertain. The CDR3 covers 12 residues. The V end lost 4 bases, the J end lost 4 bases, and 9 bases lay between the germline ends. CDR1 is SGHKS, CDR2 YYEKEE, per germline (reference sequence).

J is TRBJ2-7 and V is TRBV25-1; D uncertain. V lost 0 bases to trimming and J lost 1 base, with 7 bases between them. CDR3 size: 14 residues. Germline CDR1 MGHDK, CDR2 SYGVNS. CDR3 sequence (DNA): TGTGCCAGCAGTGAATATGGCAGATCCTACGAGCAGTACTTC. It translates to CASSEYGRSYEQYF.

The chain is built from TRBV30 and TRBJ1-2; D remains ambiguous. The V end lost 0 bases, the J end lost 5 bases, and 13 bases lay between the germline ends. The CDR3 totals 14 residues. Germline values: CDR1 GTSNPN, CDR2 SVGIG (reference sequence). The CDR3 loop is CAWSVSDGIYGYTF. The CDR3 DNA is TGTGCCTGGAGTGTATCGGACGGAATATATGGCTACACCTTC. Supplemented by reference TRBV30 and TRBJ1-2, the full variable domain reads SQTIHQWPATLVQPVGSPLSLECTVEGTSNPNLYWYRQAAGRGLQLLFYSVGIGQISSEVPQNLSASRPQDRQFILSSKKLLLSDSGFYLCAWSVSDGIYGYTFGSGTRLTVV.

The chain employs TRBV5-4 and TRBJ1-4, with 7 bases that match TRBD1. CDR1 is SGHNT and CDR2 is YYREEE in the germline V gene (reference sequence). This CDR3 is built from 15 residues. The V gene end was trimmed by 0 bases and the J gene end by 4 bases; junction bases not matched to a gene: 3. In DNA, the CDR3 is TGTGCCAGCAGCTTGGGGCAGGGGGGTAATGAAAAACTGTTTTTT. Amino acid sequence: CASSLGQGGNEKLFF.

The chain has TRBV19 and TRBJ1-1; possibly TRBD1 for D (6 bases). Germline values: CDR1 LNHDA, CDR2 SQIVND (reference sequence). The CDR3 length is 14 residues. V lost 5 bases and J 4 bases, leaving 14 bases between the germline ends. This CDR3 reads CASSLTGGPTEAFF. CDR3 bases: TGTGCCAGTAGTTTGACAGGTGGACCCACTGAAGCTTTCTTT. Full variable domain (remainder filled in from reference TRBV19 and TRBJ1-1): DGGITQSPKYLFRKEGQNVTLSCEQNLNHDAMYWYRQDPGQGLRLIYYSQIVNDFQKGDIAEGYSVSREKKESFPLTVTSAQKNPTAFYLCASSLTGGPTEAFFGQGTRLTVV.

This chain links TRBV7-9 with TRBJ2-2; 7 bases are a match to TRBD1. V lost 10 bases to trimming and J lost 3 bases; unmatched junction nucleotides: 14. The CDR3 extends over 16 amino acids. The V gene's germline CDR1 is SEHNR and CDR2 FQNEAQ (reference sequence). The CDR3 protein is CATKEQGLGDTGELFF. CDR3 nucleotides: TGTGCCACCAAAGAACAGGGGTTAGGGGACACCGGGGAGCTGTTTTTT.

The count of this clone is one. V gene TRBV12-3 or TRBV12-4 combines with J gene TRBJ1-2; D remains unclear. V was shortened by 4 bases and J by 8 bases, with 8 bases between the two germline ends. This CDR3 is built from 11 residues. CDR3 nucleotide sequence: TGTGCCAGCAGTTACAATGGGGGCTACACCTTC. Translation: CASSYNGGYTF.

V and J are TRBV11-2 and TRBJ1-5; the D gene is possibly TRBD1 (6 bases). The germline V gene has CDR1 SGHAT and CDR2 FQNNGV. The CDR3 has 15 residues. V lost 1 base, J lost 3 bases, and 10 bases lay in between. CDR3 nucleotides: TGTGCCAGCAGCTTAGTAGGGGGGGACAATCAGCCCCAGCATTTT. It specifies CASSLVGGDNQPQHF. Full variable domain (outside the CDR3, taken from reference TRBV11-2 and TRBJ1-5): EAGVAQSPRYKIIEKRQSVAFWCNPISGHATLYWYQQILGQGPKLLIQFQNNGVVDDSQLPKDRFSAERLKGVDSTLKIQPAKLEDSAVYLCASSLVGGDNQPQHFGDGTRLSIL.

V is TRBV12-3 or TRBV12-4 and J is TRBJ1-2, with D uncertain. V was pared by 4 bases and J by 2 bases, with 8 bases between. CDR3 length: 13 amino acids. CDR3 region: CASSSRINYGYTF. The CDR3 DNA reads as TGTGCCAGCAGTTCCAGAATCAACTATGGCTACACCTTC.

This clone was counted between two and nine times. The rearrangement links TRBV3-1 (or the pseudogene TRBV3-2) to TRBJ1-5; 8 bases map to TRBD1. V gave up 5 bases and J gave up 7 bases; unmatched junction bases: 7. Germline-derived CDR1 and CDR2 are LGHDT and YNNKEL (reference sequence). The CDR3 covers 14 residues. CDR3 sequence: CASSLGQGGQPQHF. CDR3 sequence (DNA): TGTGCCAGCAGCTTAGGACAGGGTGGACAGCCCCAGCATTTT.

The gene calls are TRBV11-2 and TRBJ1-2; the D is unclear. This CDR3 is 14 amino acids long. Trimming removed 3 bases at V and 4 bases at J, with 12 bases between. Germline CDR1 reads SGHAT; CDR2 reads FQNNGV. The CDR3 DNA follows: TGTGCCAGCAGCTTCCTGAGAGCGGGCTATGGCTACACCTTC. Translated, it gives CASSFLRAGYGYTF.

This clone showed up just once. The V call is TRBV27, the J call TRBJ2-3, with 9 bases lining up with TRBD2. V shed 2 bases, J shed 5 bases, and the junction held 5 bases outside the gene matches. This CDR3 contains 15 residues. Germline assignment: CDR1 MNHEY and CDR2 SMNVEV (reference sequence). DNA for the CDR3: TGTGCCAGCAGTTTAGCGGGGGGGCCGATAGATACGCAGTATTTT. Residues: CASSLAGGPIDTQYF.

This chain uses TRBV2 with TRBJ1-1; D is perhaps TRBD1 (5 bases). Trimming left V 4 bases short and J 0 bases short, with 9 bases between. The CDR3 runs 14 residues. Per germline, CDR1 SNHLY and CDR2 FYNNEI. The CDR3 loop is CASSGGGMNTEAFF. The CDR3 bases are TGTGCCAGCAGTGGGGGGGGGATGAACACTGAAGCTTTCTTT.

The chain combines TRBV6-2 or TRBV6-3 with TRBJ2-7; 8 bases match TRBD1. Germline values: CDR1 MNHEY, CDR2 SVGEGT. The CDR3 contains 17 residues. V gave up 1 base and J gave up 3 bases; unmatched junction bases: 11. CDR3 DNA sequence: TGTGCCAGCAGTTACTGGCTTCGCGAGACAGGGGTCTACGAGCAGTACTTC. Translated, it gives CASSYWLRETGVYEQYF.

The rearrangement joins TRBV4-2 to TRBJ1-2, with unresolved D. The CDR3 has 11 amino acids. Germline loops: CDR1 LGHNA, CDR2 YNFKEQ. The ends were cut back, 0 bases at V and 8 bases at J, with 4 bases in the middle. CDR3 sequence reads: CASSQDLGYTF. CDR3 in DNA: TGTGCCAGCAGCCAAGATTTGGGCTACACCTTC.

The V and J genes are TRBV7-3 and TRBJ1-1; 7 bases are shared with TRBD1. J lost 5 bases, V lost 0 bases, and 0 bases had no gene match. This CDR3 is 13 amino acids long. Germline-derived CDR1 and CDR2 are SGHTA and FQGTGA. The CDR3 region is CASSLTGQTEAFF. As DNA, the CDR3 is TGTGCCAGCAGCTTAACGGGACAGACTGAAGCTTTCTTT. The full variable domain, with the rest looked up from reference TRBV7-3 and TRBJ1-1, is GAGVSQTPSNKVTEKGKYVELRCDPISGHTALYWYRQSLGQGPEFLIYFQGTGAADDSGLPNDRFFAVRPEGSVSTLKIQRTERGDSAVYLCASSLTGQTEAFFGQGTRLTVV.

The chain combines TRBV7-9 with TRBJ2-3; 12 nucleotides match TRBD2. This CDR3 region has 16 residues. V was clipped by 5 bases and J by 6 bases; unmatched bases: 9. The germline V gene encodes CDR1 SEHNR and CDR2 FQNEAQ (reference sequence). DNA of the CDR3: TGTGCCAGCAGCCCTTTCCTAGCGGGGGGGATGGATACGCAGTATTTT. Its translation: CASSPFLAGGMDTQYF.

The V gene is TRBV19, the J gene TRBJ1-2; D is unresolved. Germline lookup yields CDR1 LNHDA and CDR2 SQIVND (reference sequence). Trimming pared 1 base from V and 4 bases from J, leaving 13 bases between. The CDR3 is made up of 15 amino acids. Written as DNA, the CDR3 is TGTGCCAGTAGTATAGGGAGTCGAAAAGGCTATGGCTACACCTTC. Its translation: CASSIGSRKGYGYTF.

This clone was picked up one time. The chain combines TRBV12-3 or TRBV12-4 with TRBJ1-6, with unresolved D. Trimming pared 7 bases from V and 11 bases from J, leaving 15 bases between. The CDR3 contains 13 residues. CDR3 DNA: TGTGCCAGCACCTCGTGGGGTGTAGCACCCCTCCACTTT. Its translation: CASTSWGVAPLHF.

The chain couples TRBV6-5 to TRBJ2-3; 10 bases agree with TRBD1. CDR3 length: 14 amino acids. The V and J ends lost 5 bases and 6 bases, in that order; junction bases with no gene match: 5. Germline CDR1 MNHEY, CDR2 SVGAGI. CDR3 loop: CASSRDRGRDTQYF. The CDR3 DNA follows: TGTGCCAGCAGTCGGGACAGGGGTAGGGATACGCAGTATTTT.